This TCR beta chain was sequenced in a study of PD-L1 blockade in urothelial cancer listed by TCRdb under 2017. For the study in its entirety: All patients started therapy at some point between 2014 and 2016 and received atezolizumab 1,200 mg intravenously every 3 weeks. About 90% of the roughly 30 patients were males with bladder-origin urothelial cancer, and about 65% of the roughly 30 reported a prior smoking history. An ECOG performance status of 0 or 1 was recorded for the patients, and 0 to 3 prior chemotherapy regimens had been received by the patients. Blood samples were analyzed at 3 weeks after treatment start (second dose) and at 6 weeks after treatment start. A median of around 150,000 T cells and 80,000 to 95,000 unique TCRs was obtained from blood samples, and a median clonality of around 0.08 was observed. Somatic, immune and clinical correlates of response to PD-L1 blockade with atezolizumab in urothelial cancer were the focus of an exploratory multi-omic analysis. Pretreatment tumor samples and matched peripheral blood, collected serially before and after atezolizumab treatment, underwent TCR sequencing. Durable clinical benefit meant progression-free survival longer than 6 months, and TCR features were also tested against progression-free and overall survival. In the same patients, pretreatment tumors underwent whole exome sequencing and RNA sequencing in addition to TCR sequencing. Nine patients reached durable clinical benefit, while around 19 patients did not. Just over 28 patients had pretreatment blood TCR-seq, about 24 had at least one posttreatment blood collection, and about 24 had tumor TCR-seq. General conclusions and limits of the study: Patients with durable benefit showed greater expansion of tumor-associated TCR clones in peripheral blood 3 weeks after starting treatment (n ≈ 21, p = 0.022). Improved progression-free and overall survival was associated with having pretreatment peripheral blood TCR clonality below the median. Because the sample size was small (n ≈ 28) and many of the analyses were exploratory, the results are meant to be hypothesis-generating.

From cysteine to phenylalanine, the CDR3 is 12 amino acids long. The CDR3 DNA has 36 bases and is translated from base 1. V is pruned by 3 bases and J by 14 bases, leaving 5 bases of the junction without a gene match. Sequences MRHNA (CDR1) and SNTAGT (CDR2) are obtained from the germline V gene. A cohort of more than 25 patients with locally advanced or metastatic urothelial carcinoma, treated at Memorial Sloan Kettering on a trial protocol, was included. Peripheral blood mononuclear cells were collected pretreatment and during treatment, with between 1 and 8 total time points per patient. The Qiagen DNeasy Blood extraction kit was used to purify genomic DNA from total PBMCs and from tumor samples. PBMCs were collected pretreatment and during treatment, and were isolated and stored as previously described. To estimate absolute template abundance from read counts, synthetic TCR analog templates were spiked into each PCR. TCRbeta CDR3 regions were amplified from genomic DNA with bias-controlled V and J gene primers using the immunoSEQ assay. Sequencing of rearranged TCRbeta segments was done at approximately 20X coverage. The authors' pipeline ran thus. Sequencing errors were corrected by clustering, and CDR3s were annotated against IMGT so that V, D and J genes could be assigned. Downstream analyses used only productive TCRbeta rearrangements and left out out-of-frame or stop-codon sequences. Clonality was calculated as one minus the Shannon entropy normalized by the log of the number of unique productive sequences. Clones differing between time points or between blood and tumor were identified by Fisher's exact test with Benjamini-Hochberg correction at adjusted p below 0.01. Entries here come from immuneACCESS through TCRdb and include only in-frame sequences with V and J called. Some clones fail to appear in such tables; in the studies checked, an unresolved V gene covers under half of the shortfall, and the cause of the remainder is unknown. V and J calls and clone size follow that table, whereas D and trimming were derived from the DNA. The sample table lists approximately 71,000 clones, approximately 88% of them with a count of one. Approximately 3.5% of the sample is taken by the ten largest.

Notes on this clone: Its antigen has not been determined. One base away there is no much larger clone; base qualities are not given.

This sequence uses TRBV6-4 and TRBJ1-4, with 8 bases in between that match TRBD1. The starting material was PBMCs, obtained around atezolizumab (anti-PD-L1) treatment. This sequence originates from a man in his fifties or sixties with urothelial cancer. The nucleotide sequence is given as TGTGCCAGCAGTGAAGGGACAGGTATTCTGTTTTTT. Translation gives CASSEGTGILFF.